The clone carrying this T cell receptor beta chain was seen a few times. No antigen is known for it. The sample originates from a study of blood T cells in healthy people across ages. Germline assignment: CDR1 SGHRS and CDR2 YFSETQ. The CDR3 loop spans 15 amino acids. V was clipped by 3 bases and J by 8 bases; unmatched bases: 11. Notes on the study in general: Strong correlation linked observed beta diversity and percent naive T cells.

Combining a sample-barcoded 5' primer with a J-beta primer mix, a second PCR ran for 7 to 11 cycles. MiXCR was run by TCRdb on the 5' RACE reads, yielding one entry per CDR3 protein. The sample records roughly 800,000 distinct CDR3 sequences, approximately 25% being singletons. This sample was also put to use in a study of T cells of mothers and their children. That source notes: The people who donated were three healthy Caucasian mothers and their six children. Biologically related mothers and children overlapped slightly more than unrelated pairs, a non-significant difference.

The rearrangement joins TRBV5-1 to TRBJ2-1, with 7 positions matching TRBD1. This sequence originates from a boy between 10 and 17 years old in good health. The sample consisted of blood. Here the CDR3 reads CASSSSDRVTDEQFF. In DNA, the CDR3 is TGCGCCAGCAGCTCGAGCGACAGGGTAACCGATGAGCAGTTCTTC.